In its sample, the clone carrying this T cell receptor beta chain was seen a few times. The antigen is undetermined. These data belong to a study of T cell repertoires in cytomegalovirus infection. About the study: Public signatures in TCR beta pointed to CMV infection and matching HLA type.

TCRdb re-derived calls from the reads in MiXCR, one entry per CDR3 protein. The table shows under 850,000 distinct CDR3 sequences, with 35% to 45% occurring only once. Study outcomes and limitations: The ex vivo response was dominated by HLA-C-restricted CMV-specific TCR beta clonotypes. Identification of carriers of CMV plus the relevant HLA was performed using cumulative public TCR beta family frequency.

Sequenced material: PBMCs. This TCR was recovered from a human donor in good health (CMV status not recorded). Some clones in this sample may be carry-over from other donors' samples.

CDR3 sequence: CASSQDHRGDSNQPQHF. The CDR3 DNA is TGCGCCAGCAGCCAAGATCATCGAGGGGATAGCAATCAGCCCCAGCATTTT. The gene calls are TRBV4-1 and TRBJ1-5; D is perhaps TRBD1 (5 bases). V gave up 0 bases and J gave up 0 bases, with 12 bases separating them. This CDR3 is 17 amino acids long. Germline-derived CDR1 and CDR2 are MGHRA and YSYEKL.